This is a list of T cell receptor beta chains from one sample in a study of blood T cells in healthy people across ages. TCRdb passed the 5' RACE reads through MiXCR, listing each CDR3 protein once. This sample has over a million distinct CDR3 sequences, with about 45% found just once. Sequenced sample: blood. These TCRs come from a woman younger than 30 in good health. Both conserved end residues are part of each CDR3. A D gene is named only where the DNA matches it firmly. Size is stated for part of the rows, as once, few or many counts, or as a class when the clone is expanded.

v_call	d_call	j_call	clone_size	cdr3_aa	cdr3_nt
TRBV20-1	.	TRBJ1-4	few	CSARGGDGATNEKLFF	TGCAGTGCCCGTGGGGGGGACGGTGCAACTAATGAAAAACTGTTTTTT
TRBV6-6	TRBD2	TRBJ2-5	few	CASSSGLAGGQYF	TGTGCCAGCAGTTCGGGACTAGCGGGAGGGCAGTACTTC
TRBV20-1	TRBD1	TRBJ1-4	.	CSAYRGTNEKLFF	TGCAGTGCTTACAGGGGAACTAATGAAAAACTGTTTTTT
TRBV25-1	.	TRBJ2-7	.	CASSESDNYEQYF	TGTGCCAGCAGTGAAAGCGACAATTACGAGCAGTACTTC
TRBV5-1	TRBD2	TRBJ2-7	.	CASRFERGGDEQYF	TGCGCCAGCAGATTTGAGCGTGGGGGGGACGAGCAGTACTTC
TRBV20-1	TRBD2	TRBJ2-5	many	CSASLAGVETQYF	TGCAGTGCTAGCCTAGCGGGAGTTGAGACCCAGTACTTC
TRBV7-2	.	TRBJ2-7	.	CASNEAWTYERYF	TGTGCCAGCAACGAGGCATGGACCTACGAGCGGTACTTC
TRBV7-2	.	TRBJ2-5	few	CASSLERARREGQYF	TGTGCCAGCAGCTTAGAGCGGGCGAGAAGAGAAGGCCAGTACTTC
TRBV5-5	TRBD2	TRBJ2-3	few	CASRQLAGGSSTDTQYF	TGTGCCAGCAGACAATTAGCGGGGGGGTCGAGCACAGATACGCAGTATTTT
TRBV7-2	.	TRBJ1-2	few	CASSPRTQHGYTF	TGTGCCAGCAGCCCCCGGACACAACATGGCTACACCTTC
TRBV30	.	TRBJ2-3	few	CAWSVTSTDTQYF	TGTGCCTGGAGTGTAACTAGCACAGATACGCAGTATTTT
TRBV11-2	TRBD1	TRBJ2-7	.	CASRQGFRHNEQYF	TGTGCCAGCAGACAGGGGTTCCGGCATAATGAGCAGTACTTC
TRBV20-1	.	TRBJ1-2	few	CSATKGGQANYGYTF	TGCAGTGCCACCAAGGGGGGCCAAGCTAACTATGGCTACACCTTC
TRBV6-2/TRBV6-3	TRBD1	TRBJ1-4	.	CASSARQGTNEKLFF	TGTGCCAGCAGCGCCCGACAGGGGACAAATGAAAAACTGTTTTTT
TRBV12-3/TRBV12-4	TRBD2	TRBJ2-1	.	CASSPEAGGPPYNEQFF	TGTGCCAGCAGCCCCGAGGCGGGAGGGCCCCCCTACAATGAGCAGTTCTTC
TRBV7-9	.	TRBJ1-3	.	CASSLEGPGRGNTIYF	TGTGCCAGCAGCTTAGAGGGTCCAGGCAGAGGAAACACCATATATTTT
TRBV6-1	TRBD1	TRBJ2-2	few	CASRYHIPGQGSNGELFF	TGTGCCAGCCGGTATCATATACCGGGACAGGGTAGCAACGGGGAGCTGTTTTTT
TRBV6-6	.	TRBJ1-6	.	CASSYPNARQISPLHF	TGTGCCAGCAGTTACCCGAACGCAAGACAGATCTCACCCCTCCACTTT
TRBV6-5	TRBD1	TRBJ1-2	many	CASRPGTGFYGYTF	TGTGCCAGCAGACCCGGGACAGGGTTCTATGGCTACACCTTC
TRBV10-2	.	TRBJ2-7	few	CASSEPGHGYEQYF	TGCGCCAGCAGTGAGCCGGGACATGGCTACGAGCAGTACTTC
TRBV10-3	.	TRBJ1-5	few	CAINQGGNQPQHF	TGTGCCATCAACCAGGGTGGTAATCAGCCCCAGCATTTT
TRBV7-2	.	TRBJ1-2	.	CASSLVAPGDYGYTF	TGTGCCAGCAGCTTAGTGGCCCCGGGCGACTATGGCTACACCTTC
TRBV27	.	TRBJ1-4	.	CASSPRASTNEKLFF	TGTGCCAGCAGCCCCAGGGCATCAACTAATGAAAAACTGTTTTTT
TRBV20-1	.	TRBJ2-3	few	CSARDGEGLFTDTQYF	TGCAGTGCTAGAGACGGAGAGGGCCTCTTTACAGATACGCAGTATTTT
TRBV7-2	TRBD2	TRBJ2-7	.	CASSLLAGGLGEQYF	TGTGCCAGCAGCTTACTAGCGGGGGGGCTTGGAGAGCAGTACTTC
TRBV7-2	TRBD1	TRBJ2-7	.	CASSPNPGQYEQYF	TGTGCCAGCAGCCCTAATCCGGGACAGTACGAGCAGTACTTC
TRBV15	TRBD2	TRBJ2-3	.	CATSRDFWTSGPTDTQYF	TGTGCCACCAGCAGAGATTTTTGGACTAGCGGGCCGACAGATACGCAGTATTTT
TRBV3-1	.	TRBJ2-7	.	CASSQRTFAPYNEQYF	TGTGCCAGCAGCCAAAGGACTTTCGCCCCATACAATGAGCAGTACTTC
TRBV12-3/TRBV12-4	TRBD2	TRBJ2-3	.	CAIDQTSGRGDTQYF	TGTGCCATCGACCAGACTAGCGGGAGAGGCGATACGCAGTATTTT
TRBV12-3/TRBV12-4	TRBD1	TRBJ1-4	.	CASSKYYRDSYEKLFF	TGTGCCAGCAGCAAATATTACCGGGACAGCTATGAAAAACTGTTTTTT
TRBV7-2	.	TRBJ1-1	.	CASSLPPGEAFF	TGTGCCAGCAGCTTACCGCCAGGTGAAGCTTTCTTT
TRBV15	TRBD1	TRBJ2-5	many	CATSKDKFWTGVAQETQYF	TGTGCCACCAGCAAAGATAAGTTTTGGACAGGGGTGGCCCAAGAGACCCAGTACTTC
TRBV7-2	TRBD2	TRBJ2-1	few	CASSRSGTSGLNEQFF	TGTGCCAGCAGTCGGTCCGGGACTAGCGGCCTCAATGAGCAGTTCTTC
TRBV6-5	TRBD2	TRBJ2-5	.	CASSPGPAGYGETQYF	TGTGCCAGCAGCCCCGGACCAGCGGGATATGGAGAGACCCAGTACTTC
TRBV7-6	.	TRBJ1-1	many	CASSRQVNTEAFF	TGTGCCAGCAGTAGACAGGTGAACACTGAAGCTTTCTTT
TRBV20-1	TRBD2	TRBJ2-1	many	CSAASTSGSIGEQFF	TGCAGTGCTGCCTCGACTAGCGGGAGTATCGGTGAGCAGTTCTTC
TRBV6-2/TRBV6-3	TRBD2	TRBJ2-6	few	CASSPGLLSSGANVLTF	TGTGCCAGCAGCCCGGGACTACTAAGCTCTGGGGCCAACGTCCTGACTTTC
TRBV6-1	TRBD1	TRBJ1-1	few	CASSLQGVGAEAFF	TGTGCCAGCAGCCTACAGGGGGTAGGGGCTGAAGCTTTCTTT
TRBV7-9	.	TRBJ1-1	.	CASSSTTGARNTEAFF	TGTGCCAGCAGCTCGACCACGGGGGCGAGGAACACTGAAGCTTTCTTT
TRBV20-1	TRBD1	TRBJ1-1	.	CSARDPRQGVTEAFF	TGCAGTGCTAGAGATCCCAGACAGGGGGTTACTGAAGCTTTCTTT
TRBV9	TRBD2	TRBJ2-1	.	CASSGELAGLFF	TGTGCCAGCAGCGGCGAACTAGCGGGGTTGTTCTTC
TRBV20-1	.	TRBJ1-3	.	CSAAGAPPDSSGNTIYF	TGCAGTGCCGCGGGGGCACCTCCGGACAGCTCTGGAAACACCATATATTTT
TRBV9	.	TRBJ2-1	.	CASSVEAGRNEQFF	TGTGCCAGCAGCGTAGAGGCGGGTCGCAATGAGCAGTTCTTC
TRBV28	TRBD2	TRBJ2-7	.	CASSSHPGLADSYEQYF	TGTGCCAGCAGTTCGCACCCGGGACTAGCGGATTCCTACGAGCAGTACTTC
TRBV28	.	TRBJ1-1	few	CASSPTLLTVNTEAFF	TGTGCCAGCAGTCCCACTTTGCTGACAGTGAACACTGAAGCTTTCTTT
TRBV4-3	.	TRBJ2-7	.	CASSQDYRESYEQYF	TGCGCCAGCAGCCAAGATTACAGGGAATCCTACGAGCAGTACTTC
TRBV5-1	TRBD2	TRBJ2-7	few	CASSLTSGTREQYF	TGCGCCAGCAGCCTCACTAGCGGGACTCGCGAGCAGTACTTC
TRBV7-9	.	TRBJ1-4	.	CASSRREKLFF	TGTGCCAGCAGCCGGAGGGAAAAACTGTTTTTT
TRBV6-5	.	TRBJ2-7	few	CASSGQPYEQYF	TGTGCCAGCAGCGGACAGCCCTACGAGCAGTACTTC
TRBV4-1	.	TRBJ2-1	.	CASSPTDTGQETQFF	TGCGCCAGCAGCCCCACGGACACCGGCCAAGAGACCCAGTTCTTC
TRBV6-2/TRBV6-3	.	TRBJ2-6	.	CASSYSTGNVLTF	TGTGCCAGCAGTTACTCGACCGGGAACGTCCTGACTTTC
TRBV14	TRBD1	TRBJ2-1	.	CASSQVLAQGSEQFF	TGTGCCAGCAGCCAAGTATTAGCACAGGGGAGTGAGCAGTTCTTC
TRBV2	.	TRBJ2-4	.	CAFTPAGRAKNIQYF	TGTGCCTTCACGCCCGCGGGACGGGCCAAAAACATTCAGTACTTC
TRBV7-2	TRBD1	TRBJ1-6	many	CASSLDRGGNSPLHF	TGTGCCAGCAGTTTAGACAGGGGTGGAAATTCACCCCTCCACTTT
TRBV9	TRBD2	TRBJ2-1	few	CASSVDGGAGNEQFF	TGTGCCAGCAGCGTAGACGGGGGGGCCGGGAATGAGCAGTTCTTC
TRBV7-2	.	TRBJ2-7	once	CASSLLPGTPGNEQYF	TGTGCCAGCAGCCTCCTCCCCGGGACCCCGGGTAATGAGCAGTACTTC
TRBV9	.	TRBJ1-1	few	CASSATGTEAFF	TGTGCCAGCAGCGCTACAGGTACTGAAGCTTTCTTT
TRBV27	.	TRBJ2-7	once	CASSFWARASYEQYF	TGTGCCAGCAGTTTTTGGGCCAGGGCCTCCTACGAGCAGTACTTC
TRBV4-3	.	TRBJ2-1	few	CASSQDWLLPYNEQFF	TGCGCCAGCAGCCAAGATTGGCTATTGCCCTACAATGAGCAGTTCTTC
TRBV25-1	.	TRBJ2-5	.	CASSNGLFYEQYF	TGTGCCAGCAGCAACGGACTCTTCTATGAGCAGTACTTC